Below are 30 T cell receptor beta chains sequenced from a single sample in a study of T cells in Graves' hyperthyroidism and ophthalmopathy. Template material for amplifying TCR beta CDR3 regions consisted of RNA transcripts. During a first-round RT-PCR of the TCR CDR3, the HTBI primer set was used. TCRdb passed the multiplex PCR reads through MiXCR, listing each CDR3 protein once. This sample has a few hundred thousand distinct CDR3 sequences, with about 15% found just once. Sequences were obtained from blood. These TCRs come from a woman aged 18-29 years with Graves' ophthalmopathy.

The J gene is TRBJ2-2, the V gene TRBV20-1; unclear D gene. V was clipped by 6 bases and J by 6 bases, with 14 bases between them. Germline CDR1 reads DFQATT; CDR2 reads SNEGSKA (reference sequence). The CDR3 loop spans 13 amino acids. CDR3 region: CSAIGGVAGELFF. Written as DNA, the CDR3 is TGCAGTGCCATAGGTGGGGTAGCCGGGGAGCTGTTTTTT.

In DNA form, the CDR3 reads TGCAGTGCTAGGTCCACGGGGGGGCTAGCAACCGGGGAGCTGTTTTTT. This translates into CSARSTGGLATGELFF. The chain employs TRBV20-1 and TRBJ2-2, with 8 bases fitting TRBD2. Per germline, CDR1 DFQATT and CDR2 SNEGSKA (reference sequence). CDR3 length equals 16 residues. Germline trimming cut 3 bases from V and 5 bases from J; bases unmatched to any gene: 11.

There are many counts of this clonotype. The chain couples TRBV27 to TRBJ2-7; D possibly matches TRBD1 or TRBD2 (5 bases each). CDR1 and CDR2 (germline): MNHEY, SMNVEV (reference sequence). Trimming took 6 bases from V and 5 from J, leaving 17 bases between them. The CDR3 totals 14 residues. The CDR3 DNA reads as TGTGCCAGCAGCTACCGGGACCCACCCCACGAGCAGTACTTC. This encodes CASSYRDPPHEQYF.

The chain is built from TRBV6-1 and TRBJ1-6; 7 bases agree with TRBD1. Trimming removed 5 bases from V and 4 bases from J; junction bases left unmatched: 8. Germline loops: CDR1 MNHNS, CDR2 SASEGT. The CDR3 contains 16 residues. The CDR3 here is CASSPGQARYNSPLHF. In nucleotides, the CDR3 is TGTGCCAGCAGTCCTGGACAGGCCAGATATAATTCACCCCTCCACTTT.

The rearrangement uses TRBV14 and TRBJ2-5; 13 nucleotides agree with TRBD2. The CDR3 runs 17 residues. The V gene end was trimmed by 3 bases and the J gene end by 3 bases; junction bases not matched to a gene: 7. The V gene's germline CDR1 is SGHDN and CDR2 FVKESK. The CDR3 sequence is CASSHMGTSGEEETQYF. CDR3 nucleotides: TGTGCCAGCAGCCACATGGGGACTAGCGGGGAGGAAGAGACCCAGTACTTC.

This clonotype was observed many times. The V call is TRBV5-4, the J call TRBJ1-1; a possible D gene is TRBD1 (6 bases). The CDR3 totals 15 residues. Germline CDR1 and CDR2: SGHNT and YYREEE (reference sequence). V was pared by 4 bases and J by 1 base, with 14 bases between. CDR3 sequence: CASSVMGHENTEAFF. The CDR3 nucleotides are TGTGCCAGCAGCGTGATGGGACACGAGAACACTGAAGCTTTCTTT.

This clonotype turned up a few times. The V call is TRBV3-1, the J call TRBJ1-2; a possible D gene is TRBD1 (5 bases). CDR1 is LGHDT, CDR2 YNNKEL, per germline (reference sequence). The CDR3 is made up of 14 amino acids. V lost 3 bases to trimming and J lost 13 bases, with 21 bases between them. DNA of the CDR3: TGTGCCAGCAGCCATGTAGGGGCGCCGAAATTCCCCACCTTC. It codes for CASSHVGAPKFPTF. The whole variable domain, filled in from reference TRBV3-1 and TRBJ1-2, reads DTAVSQTPKYLVTQMGNDKSIKCEQNLGHDTMYWYKQDSKKFLKIMFSYNNKELIINETVPNRFSPKSPDKAHLNLHINSLELGDSAVYFCASSHVGAPKFPTFGSGTRLTVV.

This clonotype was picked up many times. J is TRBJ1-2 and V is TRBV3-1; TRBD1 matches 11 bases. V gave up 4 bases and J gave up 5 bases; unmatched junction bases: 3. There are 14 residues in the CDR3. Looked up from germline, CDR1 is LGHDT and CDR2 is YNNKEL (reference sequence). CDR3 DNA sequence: TGTGCCAGCAGCCCGGACAGGGGGCCATATGGCTACACCTTC. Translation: CASSPDRGPYGYTF.

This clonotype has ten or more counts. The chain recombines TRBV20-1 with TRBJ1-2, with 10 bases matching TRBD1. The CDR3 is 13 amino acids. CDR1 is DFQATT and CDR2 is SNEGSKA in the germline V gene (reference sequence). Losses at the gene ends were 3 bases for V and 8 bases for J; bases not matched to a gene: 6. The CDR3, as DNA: TGCAGTGCTAGCGGGACAGGGGTCGGCGGCTACACCTTC. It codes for CSASGTGVGGYTF.

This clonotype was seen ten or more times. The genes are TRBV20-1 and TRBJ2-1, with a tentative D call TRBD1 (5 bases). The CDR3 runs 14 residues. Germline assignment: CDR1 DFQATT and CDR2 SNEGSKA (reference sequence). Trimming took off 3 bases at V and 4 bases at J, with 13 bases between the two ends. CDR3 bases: TGCAGTGCTAGGAGCAGGGAAAAGTACAATGAGCAGTTCTTC. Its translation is CSARSREKYNEQFF.

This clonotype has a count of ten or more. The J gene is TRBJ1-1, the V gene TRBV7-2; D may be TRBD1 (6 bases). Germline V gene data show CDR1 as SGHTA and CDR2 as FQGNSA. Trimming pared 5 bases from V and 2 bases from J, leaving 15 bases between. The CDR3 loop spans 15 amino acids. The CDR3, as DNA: TGTGCCAGCAGCATAACGACACAGGGAAACACTGAAGCTTTCTTT. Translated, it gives CASSITTQGNTEAFF.

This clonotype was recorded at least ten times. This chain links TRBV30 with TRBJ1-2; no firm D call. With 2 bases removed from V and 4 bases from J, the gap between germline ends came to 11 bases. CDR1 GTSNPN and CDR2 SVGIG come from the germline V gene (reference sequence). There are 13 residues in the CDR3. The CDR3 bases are TGTGCCTGGAGTATTGGGAAGTCCTATGGCTACACCTTC. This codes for CAWSIGKSYGYTF.

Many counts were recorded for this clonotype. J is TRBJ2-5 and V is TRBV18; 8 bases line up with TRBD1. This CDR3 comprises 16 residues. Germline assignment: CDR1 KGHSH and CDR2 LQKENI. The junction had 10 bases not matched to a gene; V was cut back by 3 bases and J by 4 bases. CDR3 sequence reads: CASSPIGQGLRETQYF. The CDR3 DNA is TGTGCCAGCTCACCGATTGGACAGGGTTTACGAGAGACCCAGTACTTC.

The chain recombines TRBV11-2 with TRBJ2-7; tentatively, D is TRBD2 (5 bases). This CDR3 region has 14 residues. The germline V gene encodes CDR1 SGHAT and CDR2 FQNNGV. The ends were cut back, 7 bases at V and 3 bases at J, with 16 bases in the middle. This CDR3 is CASTVGLVGYEQYF. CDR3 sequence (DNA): TGTGCCAGCACCGTCGGACTCGTGGGCTACGAGCAGTACTTC. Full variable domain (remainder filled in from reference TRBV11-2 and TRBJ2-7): EAGVAQSPRYKIIEKRQSVAFWCNPISGHATLYWYQQILGQGPKLLIQFQNNGVVDDSQLPKDRFSAERLKGVDSTLKIQPAKLEDSAVYLCASTVGLVGYEQYFGPGTRLTVT.

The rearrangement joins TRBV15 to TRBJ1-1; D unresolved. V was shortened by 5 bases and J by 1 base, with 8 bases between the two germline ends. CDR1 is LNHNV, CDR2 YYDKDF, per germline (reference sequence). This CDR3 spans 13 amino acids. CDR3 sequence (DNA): TGTGCCACCAGCGTAGGGCGGAACACTGAAGCTTTCTTT. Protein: CATSVGRNTEAFF.

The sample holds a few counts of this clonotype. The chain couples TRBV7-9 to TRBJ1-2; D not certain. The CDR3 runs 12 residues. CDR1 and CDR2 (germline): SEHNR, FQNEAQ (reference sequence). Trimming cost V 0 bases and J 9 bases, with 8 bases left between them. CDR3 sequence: CASSLATQSYTF. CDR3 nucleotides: TGTGCCAGCAGCTTAGCGACCCAAAGCTACACCTTC.

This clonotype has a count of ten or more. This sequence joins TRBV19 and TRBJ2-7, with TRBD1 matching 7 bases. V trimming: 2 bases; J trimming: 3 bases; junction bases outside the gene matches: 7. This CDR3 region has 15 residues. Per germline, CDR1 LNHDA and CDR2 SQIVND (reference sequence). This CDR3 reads CASSITGTDGYEQYF. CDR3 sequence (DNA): TGTGCCAGTAGTATAACCGGGACAGACGGCTACGAGCAGTACTTC.

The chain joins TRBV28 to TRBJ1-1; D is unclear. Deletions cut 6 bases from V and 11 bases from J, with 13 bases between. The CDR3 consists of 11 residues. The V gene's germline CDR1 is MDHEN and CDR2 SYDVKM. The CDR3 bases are TGTGCCAGCAGCCTAGGGATTGCGGCTTTCTTT. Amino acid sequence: CASSLGIAAFF.

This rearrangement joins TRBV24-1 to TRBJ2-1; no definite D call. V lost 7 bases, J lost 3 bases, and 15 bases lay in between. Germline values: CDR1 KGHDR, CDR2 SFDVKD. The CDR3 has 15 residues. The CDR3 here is CATSDLGSFYNEQFF. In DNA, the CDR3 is TGTGCCACCAGCGATCTCGGATCATTCTACAATGAGCAGTTCTTC.

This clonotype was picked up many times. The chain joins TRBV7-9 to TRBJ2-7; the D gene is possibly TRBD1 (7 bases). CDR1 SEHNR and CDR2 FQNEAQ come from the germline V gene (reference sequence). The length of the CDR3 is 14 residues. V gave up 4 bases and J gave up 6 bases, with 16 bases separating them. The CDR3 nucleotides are TGTGCCAGCAGCTCTGGATACAGGGGAGGCGAGCAGTACTTC. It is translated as CASSSGYRGGEQYF. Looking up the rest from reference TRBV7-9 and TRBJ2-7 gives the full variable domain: DTGVSQNPRHKITKRGQNVTFRCDPISEHNRLYWYRQTLGQGPEFLTYFQNEAQLEKSRLLSDRFSAERPKGSFSTLEIQRTEQGDSAMYLCASSSGYRGGEQYFGPGTRLTVT.

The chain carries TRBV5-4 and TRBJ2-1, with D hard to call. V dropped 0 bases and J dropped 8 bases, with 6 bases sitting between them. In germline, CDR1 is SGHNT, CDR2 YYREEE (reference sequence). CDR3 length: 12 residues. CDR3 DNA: TGTGCCAGCAGCTTGGTCCCAGATGAGCAGTTCTTC. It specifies CASSLVPDEQFF.

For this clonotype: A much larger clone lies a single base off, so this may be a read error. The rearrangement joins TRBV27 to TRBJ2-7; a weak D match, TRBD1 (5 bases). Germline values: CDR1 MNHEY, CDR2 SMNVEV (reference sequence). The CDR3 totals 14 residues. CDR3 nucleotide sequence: TGTGCCAGCAGTTTACAGGGCCCCTCCCACGAGCAGTACTTC. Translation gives CASSLQGPSHEQYF.

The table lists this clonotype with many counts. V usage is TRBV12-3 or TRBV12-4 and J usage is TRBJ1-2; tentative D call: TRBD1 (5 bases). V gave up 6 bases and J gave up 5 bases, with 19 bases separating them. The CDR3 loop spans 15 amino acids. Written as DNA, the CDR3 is TGTGCCAGCAGGGGGGACGTTGGGGCGATATATGGCTACACCTTC. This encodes CASRGDVGAIYGYTF.

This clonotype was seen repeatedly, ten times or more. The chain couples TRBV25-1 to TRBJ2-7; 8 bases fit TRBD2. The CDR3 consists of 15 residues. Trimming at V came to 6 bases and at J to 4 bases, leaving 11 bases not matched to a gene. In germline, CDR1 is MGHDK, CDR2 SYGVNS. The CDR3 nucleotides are TGTGCCAGCAGCGACTTGGCGGGAGGTCGGTACGAGCAGTACTTC. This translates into CASSDLAGGRYEQYF.

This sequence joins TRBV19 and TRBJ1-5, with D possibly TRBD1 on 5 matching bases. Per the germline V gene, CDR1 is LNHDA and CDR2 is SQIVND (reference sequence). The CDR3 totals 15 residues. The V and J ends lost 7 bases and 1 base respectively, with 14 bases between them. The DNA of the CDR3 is TGTGCCAGTACCGAACGACAGTTGAGCAATCAGCCCCAGCATTTT. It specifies CASTERQLSNQPQHF.

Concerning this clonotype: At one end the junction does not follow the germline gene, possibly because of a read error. For the CDR3, the DNA is TGTGCCAGCTGGGGGAGACAGGGAATTTCCTCCAATGAGCAGTTCTTC. This sequence encodes CASWGRQGISSNEQFF. V is TRBV5-6 and J is TRBJ2-1, with TRBD1 matching over 7 bases. The CDR3 is 16 residues long. Germline V gene sequence: CDR1 SGHDT, CDR2 YYEEEE.

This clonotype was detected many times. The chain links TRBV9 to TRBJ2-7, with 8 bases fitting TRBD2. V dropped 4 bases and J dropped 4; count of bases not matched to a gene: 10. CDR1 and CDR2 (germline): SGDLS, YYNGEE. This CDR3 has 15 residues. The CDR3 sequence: CASSPRGGLPYEQYF. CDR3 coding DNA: TGTGCCAGCAGCCCTCGGGGGGGGCTACCATACGAGCAGTACTTC.

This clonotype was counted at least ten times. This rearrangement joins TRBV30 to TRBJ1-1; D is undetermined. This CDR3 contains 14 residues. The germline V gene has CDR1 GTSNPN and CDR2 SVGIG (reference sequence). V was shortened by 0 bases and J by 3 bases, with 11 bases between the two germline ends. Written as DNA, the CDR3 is TGTGCCTGGAGTGTACGCGACCCGGACACTGAAGCTTTCTTT. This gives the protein CAWSVRDPDTEAFF.

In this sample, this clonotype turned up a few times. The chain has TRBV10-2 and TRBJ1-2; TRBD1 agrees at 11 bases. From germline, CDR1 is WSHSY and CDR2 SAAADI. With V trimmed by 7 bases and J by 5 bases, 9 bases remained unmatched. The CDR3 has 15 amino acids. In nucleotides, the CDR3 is TGCGCCAGCACCTCGGGACAGGGGGGCCAGTATGGCTACACCTTC. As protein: CASTSGQGGQYGYTF.

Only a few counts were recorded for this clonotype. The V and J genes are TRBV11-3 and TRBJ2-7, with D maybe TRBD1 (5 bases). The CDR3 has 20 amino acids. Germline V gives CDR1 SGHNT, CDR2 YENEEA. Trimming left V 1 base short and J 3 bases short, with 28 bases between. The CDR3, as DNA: TGTGCCAGCAGCTTAGGCCGACAGTCCCTAGGTAACGAGGCCTTCTACGAGCAGTACTTC. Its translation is CASSLGRQSLGNEAFYEQYF.